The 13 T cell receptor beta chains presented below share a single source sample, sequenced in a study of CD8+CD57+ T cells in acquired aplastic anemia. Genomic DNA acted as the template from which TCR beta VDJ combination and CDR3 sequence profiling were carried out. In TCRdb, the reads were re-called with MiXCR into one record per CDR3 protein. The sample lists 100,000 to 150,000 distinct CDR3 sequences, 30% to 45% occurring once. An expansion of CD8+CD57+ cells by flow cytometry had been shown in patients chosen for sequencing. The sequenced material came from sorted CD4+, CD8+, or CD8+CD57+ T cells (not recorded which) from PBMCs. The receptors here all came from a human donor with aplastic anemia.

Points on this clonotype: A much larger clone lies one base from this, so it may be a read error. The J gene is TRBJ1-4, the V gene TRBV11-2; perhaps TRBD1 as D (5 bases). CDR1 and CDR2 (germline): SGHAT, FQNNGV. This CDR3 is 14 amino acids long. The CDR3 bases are TGTGCCAGCAGCTTGGGGCAGCCTGAGGAAAAACTGTCTTTT. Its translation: CASSLGQPEEKLSF.

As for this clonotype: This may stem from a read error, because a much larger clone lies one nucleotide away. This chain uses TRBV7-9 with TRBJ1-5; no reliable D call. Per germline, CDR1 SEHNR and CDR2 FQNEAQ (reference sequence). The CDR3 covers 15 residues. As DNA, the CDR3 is TGTGCCGGCAGCCTGGACGGATTAAGCAATCAGCCCCAGCATTTT. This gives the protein CAGSLDGLSNQPQHF.

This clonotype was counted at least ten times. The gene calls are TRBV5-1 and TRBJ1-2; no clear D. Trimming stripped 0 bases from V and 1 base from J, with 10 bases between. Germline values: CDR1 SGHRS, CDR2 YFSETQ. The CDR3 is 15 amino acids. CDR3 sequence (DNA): TGCGCCAGCAGCTTGGCGGCCGGCAGTAACTATGGCTACACCTTC. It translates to CASSLAAGSNYGYTF.

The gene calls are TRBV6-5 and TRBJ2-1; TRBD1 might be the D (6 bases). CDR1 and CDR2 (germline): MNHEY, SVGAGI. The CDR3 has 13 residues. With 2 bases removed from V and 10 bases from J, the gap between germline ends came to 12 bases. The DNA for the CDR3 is TGTGCCAGCAGTTACAGGGGGTTGGGCGAGCAGTTCTTC. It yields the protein CASSYRGLGEQFF.

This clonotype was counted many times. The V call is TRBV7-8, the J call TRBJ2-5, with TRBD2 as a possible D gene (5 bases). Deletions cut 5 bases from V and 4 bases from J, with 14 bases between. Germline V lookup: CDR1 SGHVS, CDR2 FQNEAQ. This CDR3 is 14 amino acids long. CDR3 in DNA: TGTGCCAGCAGCCCACTTTCGAGGGTAGAGACCCAGTACTTC. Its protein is CASSPLSRVETQYF. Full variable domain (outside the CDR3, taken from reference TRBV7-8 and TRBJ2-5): GAGVSQSPRYKVAKRGQDVALRCDPISGHVSLFWYQQALGQGPEFLTYFQNEAQLDKSGLPSDRFFAERPEGSVSTLKIQRTQQEDSAVYLCASSPLSRVETQYFGPGTRLLVL.

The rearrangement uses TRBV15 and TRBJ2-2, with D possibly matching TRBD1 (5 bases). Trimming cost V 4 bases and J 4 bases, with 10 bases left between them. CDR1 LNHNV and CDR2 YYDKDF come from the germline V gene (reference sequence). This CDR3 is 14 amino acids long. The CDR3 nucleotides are TGTGCCACCAGCAACGACAGCTTCACCGGGGAGCTGTTTTTT. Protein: CATSNDSFTGELFF.

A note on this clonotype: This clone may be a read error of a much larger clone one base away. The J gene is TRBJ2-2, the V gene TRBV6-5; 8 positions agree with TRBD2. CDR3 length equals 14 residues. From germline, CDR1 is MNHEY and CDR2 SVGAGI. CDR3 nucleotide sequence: TGTGCCAGCAGTTTTTTAGCGGGGAGCGGGGAGCTGCTTTTT. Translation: CASSFLAGSGELLF.

The CDR3 loop reads CASRDGRGASPLHF. The CDR3 DNA sequence: TGTGCCAGCCGCGATGGCAGGGGGGCTTCACCCCTCCACTTT. The rearrangement uses TRBV25-1 and TRBJ1-6; 7 bases map to TRBD1. With V trimmed by 8 bases and J by 9 bases, 10 bases remained unmatched. Germline V gene data show CDR1 as MGHDK and CDR2 as SYGVNS. This CDR3 is 14 amino acids long. Drawing the rest from reference TRBV25-1 and TRBJ1-6, the complete variable domain is EADIYQTPRYLVIGTGKKITLECSQTMGHDKMYWYQQDPGMELHLIHYSYGVNSTEKGDLSSESTVSRIRTEHFPLTLESARPSHTSQYLCASRDGRGASPLHFGNGTRLTVT.

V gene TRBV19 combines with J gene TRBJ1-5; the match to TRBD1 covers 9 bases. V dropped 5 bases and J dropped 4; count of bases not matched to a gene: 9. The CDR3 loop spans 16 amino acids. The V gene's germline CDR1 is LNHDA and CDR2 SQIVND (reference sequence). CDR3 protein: CASSPRDRDFNQPQHF. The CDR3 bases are TGTGCCAGTAGTCCCCGGGACAGGGATTTTAATCAGCCCCAGCATTTT.

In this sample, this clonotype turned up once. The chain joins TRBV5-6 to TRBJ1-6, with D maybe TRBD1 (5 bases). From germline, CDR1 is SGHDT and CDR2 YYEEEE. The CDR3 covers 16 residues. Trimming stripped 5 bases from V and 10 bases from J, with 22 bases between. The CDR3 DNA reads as TGTGCCAGCAGGAAAACAGGAGAGGGAGGGGACTCACCCCTCCACTTT. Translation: CASRKTGEGGDSPLHF.

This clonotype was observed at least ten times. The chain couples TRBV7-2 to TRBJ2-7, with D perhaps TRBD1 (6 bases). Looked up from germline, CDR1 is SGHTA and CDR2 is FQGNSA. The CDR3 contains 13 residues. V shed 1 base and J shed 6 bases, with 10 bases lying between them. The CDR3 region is CASSLGQGREQYF. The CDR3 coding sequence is TGTGCCAGCAGCTTAGGGCAGGGGCGCGAGCAGTACTTC.

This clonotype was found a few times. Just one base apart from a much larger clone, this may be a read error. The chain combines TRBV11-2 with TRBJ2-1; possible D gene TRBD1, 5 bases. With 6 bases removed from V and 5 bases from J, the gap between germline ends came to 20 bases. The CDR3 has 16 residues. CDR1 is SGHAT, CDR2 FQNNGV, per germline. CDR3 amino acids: CASRPRAVGAHNEQFF. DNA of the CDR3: TGTGCCAGCAGACCCCGGGCAGTAGGGGCCCACAATGAGCAGTTCTTC.

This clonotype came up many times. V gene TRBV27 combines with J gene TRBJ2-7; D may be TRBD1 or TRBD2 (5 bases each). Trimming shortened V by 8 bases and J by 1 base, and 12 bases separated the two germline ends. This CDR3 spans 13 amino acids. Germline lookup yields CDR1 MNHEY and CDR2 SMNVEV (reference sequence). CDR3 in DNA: TGTGCCAGCGGGACGGACCCTTCCTACGAGCAGTACTTC. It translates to CASGTDPSYEQYF.